This is a list of T cell receptor beta chains from one sample in a study of blood T cell repertoires in COVID-19. TCRdb keeps only in-frame clones here, not all; method: immunoSEQ multiplex PCR. The sample holds a few hundred thousand clones, 83% seen once. The sample taken for sequencing was peripheral blood. The source is a man aged 55-75 years who had recovered from COVID-19. Each CDR3 is given with its conserved first and last residue. D genes are given only for firm matches. The size field is filled for only some rows; it gives once, few, many or a size class.

D gene	V gene	J gene	clone size	CDR3 protein	CDR3 DNA
-	TRBV7-2	TRBJ2-5	-	CASSEDRYQETQYF	TGTGCCAGCAGCGAGGACAGATACCAAGAGACCCAGTACTTC
TRBD1	TRBV11-2	TRBJ2-1	once	CASSVSGGRYNEQFF	TGTGCCAGCAGCGTATCAGGGGGCCGGTACAATGAGCAGTTCTTC
-	TRBV11-2	TRBJ2-3	-	CASRRVRSRGDTQYF	TGTGCCAGCAGGAGAGTGCGGAGCCGGGGAGATACGCAGTATTTT
-	TRBV5-6	TRBJ2-3	-	CASSLGFRAGFADTQYF	TGTGCCAGCAGCTTGGGGTTTCGGGCAGGGTTTGCAGATACGCAGTATTTT
-	TRBV6-4	TRBJ1-6	-	CASSPGGEYNSPLHF	TGTGCCAGCAGCCCCGGTGGTGAATATAATTCACCCCTCCACTTT
-	TRBV6-5	TRBJ1-5	-	CASQQGANQPQHF	TGTGCCAGCCAACAGGGCGCCAATCAGCCCCAGCATTTT
-	TRBV6-1	TRBJ2-7	-	CASSEALWGGLEQYF	TGTGCCAGCAGTGAAGCGCTTTGGGGGGGGCTCGAGCAGTACTTC
-	TRBV11-2	TRBJ1-2	-	CASSSTVARRGGYTF	TGTGCCAGCAGCTCGACAGTGGCCAGGAGAGGAGGCTACACCTTC
TRBD1	TRBV29-1	TRBJ2-7	-	CSVKWGQVREQYF	TGCAGCGTTAAGTGGGGACAGGTGCGCGAGCAGTACTTC
TRBD1	TRBV6-1	TRBJ2-1	-	CASSASTGTGGHEQFF	TGTGCCAGCAGTGCGAGTACCGGGACAGGGGGGCATGAGCAGTTCTTC
-	TRBV4-1	TRBJ2-1	-	CASSTYQSDEQFF	TGCGCCAGCAGCACGTATCAGTCCGATGAGCAGTTCTTC
-	TRBV5-8	TRBJ2-1	-	CASNQYNEQFF	TGTGCCAGCAACCAGTACAATGAGCAGTTCTTC
TRBD1	TRBV2	TRBJ2-1	-	CASRGQGINEQFF	TGTGCCAGCAGGGGACAGGGTATCAATGAGCAGTTCTTC
TRBD1	TRBV5-4	TRBJ1-1	-	CASSSGTALNTEAFF	TGTGCCAGCAGCTCCGGGACAGCATTGAACACTGAAGCTTTCTTT
-	TRBV4-1	TRBJ2-3	-	CASSPSTGLDTQYF	TGCGCCAGCAGCCCATCGACAGGCCTGGATACGCAGTATTTT
-	TRBV6-5	TRBJ1-2	-	CASSSASGDYGYTF	TGTGCCAGCAGTAGTGCATCCGGGGACTATGGCTACACCTTC
-	TRBV6-5	TRBJ1-5	few	CASRQRNNQPQHF	TGTGCCAGCAGACAGAGAAACAATCAGCCCCAGCATTTT
-	TRBV20-1	TRBJ1-2	-	CSAEHGYTF	TGCAGTGCTGAGCATGGCTACACCTTC
-	TRBV18	TRBJ2-1	-	CASSDTGSGSYNEQFF	TGTGCCAGCTCAGATACGGGAAGCGGCTCCTACAATGAGCAGTTCTTC
TRBD1	TRBV5-1	TRBJ1-1	many	CASSSAGQELAEAFF	TGCGCCAGCAGCTCGGCGGGACAGGAGTTGGCTGAAGCTTTCTTT
TRBD2	TRBV30	TRBJ2-1	-	CAWRLSGGNEQFF	TGTGCCTGGAGGCTTTCGGGGGGAAATGAGCAGTTCTTC
-	TRBV7-8	TRBJ2-7	few	CASSPTGYEQYF	TGTGCCAGCAGCCCCACCGGGTACGAGCAGTACTTC
TRBD2	TRBV4-1	TRBJ2-7	-	CASSQGEAGGGYEQYF	TGCGCCAGCAGCCAAGGCGAGGCGGGAGGGGGTTACGAGCAGTACTTC
TRBD1	TRBV6-1	TRBJ2-7	-	CASSEGTGLPYEQYF	TGTGCCAGCAGTGAAGGGACAGGGCTCCCCTACGAGCAGTACTTC
-	TRBV19	TRBJ2-1	-	CASIGGGTSRRNNEQFF	TGTGCCAGTATCGGAGGAGGGACTTCCAGACGCAACAATGAGCAGTTCTTC
-	TRBV28	TRBJ1-1	-	CASSLYSPRRAGMNTEAFF	TGTGCCAGCAGTTTATATAGTCCCCGGAGGGCCGGCATGAACACTGAAGCTTTCTTT
-	TRBV11-2	TRBJ1-1	-	CASTTLHGAEAFF	TGTGCCAGCACCACACTCCACGGGGCTGAAGCTTTCTTT
TRBD1	TRBV2	TRBJ1-1	medium-sized	CASSDRGRTEAFF	TGTGCCAGCTCTGACAGGGGGCGGACTGAAGCTTTCTTT
-	TRBV29-1	TRBJ2-5	-	CSVPLGAQETQYF	TGCAGCGTCCCGCTTGGGGCCCAAGAGACCCAGTACTTC
-	TRBV21-1	TRBJ2-1	-	CASSTPGHNEQFF	TGTGCCAGCAGCACCCCGGGACATAATGAGCAGTTCTTC
TRBD2	TRBV7-9	TRBJ2-3	-	CASSQTSGRADTDTQYF	TGTGCCAGCAGCCAAACTAGCGGGAGGGCCGATACAGATACGCAGTATTTT
-	TRBV3-1/TRBV3-2	TRBJ1-2	-	CASSRPGSGYGYTF	TGTGCCAGCAGCCGGCCGGGATCGGGCTATGGCTACACCTTC
TRBD2	TRBV28	TRBJ2-2	few	CASRLGGTGQTGELFF	TGTGCCAGCAGACTCGGGGGGACGGGCCAAACCGGGGAGCTGTTTTTT
TRBD2	TRBV18	TRBJ2-1	-	CASSPGLAAKRDEQFF	TGTGCCAGCTCACCGGGACTAGCGGCAAAGAGGGATGAGCAGTTCTTC
TRBD1	TRBV6-5	TRBJ1-2	-	CASSYTRGPSRGYTF	TGTGCCAGCAGTTACACAAGGGGGCCCTCGAGGGGCTACACCTTC
-	TRBV7-8	TRBJ1-5	few	CASSVQGNQPQHF	TGTGCCAGCAGCGTGCAGGGGAATCAGCCCCAGCATTTT
-	TRBV5-1	TRBJ1-2	once	CASSLAGRADNYGYTF	TGCGCCAGCAGCTTGGCCGGGCGGGCCGATAACTATGGCTACACCTTC
TRBD2	TRBV29-1	TRBJ2-7	-	CSVEGLAGNAYEQYF	TGCAGCGTTGAAGGGCTAGCGGGAAACGCCTACGAGCAGTACTTC
TRBD1	TRBV19	TRBJ1-5	-	CASSTLGQGGDQPQHF	TGTGCCAGTAGCACATTGGGACAGGGGGGGGATCAGCCCCAGCATTTT
TRBD1	TRBV19	TRBJ1-2	-	CASSKPGQGGRGYTF	TGTGCCAGTAGTAAGCCTGGACAGGGTGGTAGGGGCTACACCTTC
-	TRBV28	TRBJ1-4	-	CASTGGAGAEKLFF	TGTGCCAGTACCGGGGGTGCCGGGGCTGAAAAACTGTTTTTT
TRBD2	TRBV9	TRBJ2-2	-	CASSGLTSGVNTGELFF	TGTGCCAGCAGCGGCCTCACTAGCGGGGTGAACACCGGGGAGCTGTTTTTT
-	TRBV29-1	TRBJ1-5	few	CSVEEGLNQPQHF	TGCAGCGTTGAAGAGGGGCTGAATCAGCCCCAGCATTTT
TRBD1	TRBV2	TRBJ2-2	-	CASSLGQGYGELFF	TGTGCCAGCAGTTTGGGACAGGGGTACGGGGAGCTGTTTTTT
-	TRBV19	TRBJ2-3	-	CASSPGGDTQYF	TGTGCCAGTAGCCCTGGAGGAGATACGCAGTATTTT
TRBD1	TRBV10-1	TRBJ2-5	-	CASSEPGQGLETQYF	TGCGCCAGCAGTGAACCGGGACAGGGTTTAGAGACCCAGTACTTC
-	TRBV7-3	TRBJ1-6	-	CASSLDGGHNSPLHF	TGTGCCAGCAGCTTAGACGGGGGACATAATTCACCCCTCCACTTT